This entry describes one T cell receptor (beta chain). This clone has just a few counts. Its antigen specificity is not known. It has no much larger one-base neighbor in the sample; base qualities were not kept. A MiSeq instrument was used for deep resolution sequencing, which targeted depths ranging from 1 in 1 million up to 1 in 200,000 T cells, with coverage averaging 10x for each clonotype. TCR beta libraries were generated with the immunoSEQ hsTCRB Kit. Processing in the source paper ran as follows. The data were analyzed with ImmunoSEQ Analyzer and ImmunoSEQ Data Assistant, and V, D and J gene assignments followed IMGT definitions. Clonality, which ranges from 0 to 1, was calculated as one minus the normalized Shannon entropy of productive rearrangement frequencies. Only overrepresented clonotypes making up at least 0.05% of each patient's repertoire were included in the public clonotype analysis. Repertoires from roughly 13 age-matched healthy donors in immuneACCESS were used as clonality controls. The table was pulled from immuneACCESS by TCRdb, which kept in-frame rearrangements only. Such tables lose some clones; where checked, under half of the loss comes from unresolved V genes, and the rest has no known cause. V and J calls and clone size follow that table, whereas D and trimming were derived from the DNA. Recorded for this sample are about 26,000 clones; roughly 85% of them occurred a single time. 8% of the sample lies in the top ten.

This sample's time point label indicates: approximately 25 months on ibrutinib. For TCR beta library preparation, 2 to 2.5 micrograms of genomic DNA were isolated from cryopreserved PBMCs. Longitudinal blood samples from CLL patients receiving ibrutinib monotherapy were subjected to high-throughput TCR beta sequencing. The patients were enrolled in a single-center, open-label phase 2 trial of ibrutinib monotherapy. This sample is drawn from a study of cytotoxic CD8 clonotypes in ibrutinib-treated CLL (dated by TCRdb to the early 2020s). With regard to the full study: The cohort included approximately 15 treatment-naive and ten to twelve relapsed/refractory patients; around 17 were IGHV unmutated. Partial responses were observed in about 24 patients and complete responses in 2; after a median follow-up of 68 months, remission was maintained in approximately 15 patients and progression was observed in roughly twelve. On average, each sample had some 250,000 productive templates and 96,000 or so productive rearrangements. Of the 70 to 90 people in the trial, approximately 24 had longitudinal samples available. Response samples were taken after a median of approximately eleven months on treatment, ranging from roughly 6 to 36 months. Every remission and progressive disease sample was obtained while ibrutinib was still being received by the patients. Cryopreserved peripheral blood mononuclear cells were obtained prior to treatment, at the time of response, and at either disease progression or sustained remission. Points the paper makes about the study in general: Public clonotypes were found to be uncommon and were observed to contract or remain stable during treatment; the increase in clonality was shown to reflect expansion of private clonotypes at ibrutinib response. Clonality increased at ibrutinib response, stayed stable in sustained remission, and fell back toward baseline at progression. Sampling times were not matched between patients in sustained remission and patients whose disease was progressing, and lymph node repertoires were not examined. At baseline, clonality was higher than in age-matched healthy donors and showed a strong correlation with circulating CD8+ T-cell counts.

V and J lose 5 bases and 5 bases, and a span of 12 bases separates them. From cysteine to phenylalanine, the CDR3 is 13 amino acids long. The only DNA kept is the CDR3, 39 bases in frame from the first base. CDR1 SGHVS and CDR2 FQNEAQ are derived from the germline V gene. The sequence links TRBV7-8 to TRBJ1-2; the best D guess is TRBD1, with 5 bases matching. This TCR derives from a human donor with chronic lymphocytic leukemia. Material: PBMCs, obtained after 24 months of ibrutinib treatment. The DNA sequence reads TGTGCCAGCAGCCCCTCGGGGGTATATGGCTACACCTTC. This encodes CASSPSGVYGYTF.